This TCR beta chain was identified in a study of cytomegalovirus exposure and HLA in healthy donors (dated by TCRdb to the late 2010s). Regarding the study in general: An earlier analysis of fewer than 750 of the donors reported 250 to 350 Gb of sequence data and around 120 million unique TCR beta sequences obtained from about 179 million T cells. Of the roughly 430 genotyped donors, 65% to 90% fell in the genetic ancestry cluster associated with self-reported Caucasian donors. In addition to the first cohort of 666 subjects, a separate validation cohort of under 150 different subjects was used. The T cell repertoires of 550 to 850 subjects were profiled by immunosequencing and related to cytomegalovirus serostatus. The number of typed donors differed by locus: roughly 629-640 for A, B, C, DRB1 and DQB1; 500 to 550 for DQA1; over 600 for DPA1; and roughly 490 for DPB1. To study patterns of TCR occurrence, a later analysis re-analyzed previously published TCR beta repertoires from 650 to 750 donors and added high-resolution HLA genotyping. Genome-wide SNP genotypes for about 55% of the roughly 670 donors were used in a later genetic analysis, which treated that subset as a discovery cohort. All discovery cohort repertoires had been generated on a single sequencing platform. Among some 410 genotyped donors of the cohort, an average of around 220,000 unique TCR beta nucleotide sequences was sequenced per donor, of which roughly 18% were non-productive. In the later analysis, no new phenotypic data were used to find candidate immune exposures; instead, reliance was placed on TCR beta sequences and their occurrence across donors. Both class I and class II loci were covered by HLA typing, at four-digit resolution. Roughly 300 gigabases of sequencing data and tens of millions of unique TCR sequences were included in an early release covering roughly 600 HLA-typed donors. Four or five DR-DQ haplotypes were handled as single units for association and clustering, since linkage in the cohort was strong. The study aimed to test whether cataloging public T cell receptors could reveal signatures of past pathogen exposure. High-throughput TCR immunosequencing, statistical association of individual TCRs with disease status, and machine learning were combined to predict cytomegalovirus infection status. An earlier analysis of roughly 600 of the donors used high-throughput TCR beta sequencing to judge whether each TCR beta V gene segment behaved as functional or pseudogenic. Donor age, sex, ethnicity and CMV serostatus were collected together with the repertoire data. Broader findings and caveats from the paper: A later analysis reported that several top co-occurrence clusters appeared linked to parvovirus B19, influenza, CMV and Epstein-Barr virus. The sequencing pipeline was judged likely to have produced a cluster of highly shared sequence variants as a technical artifact. Presence/absence analyses assumed roughly uniform sequencing depth across donors, an assumption that may not hold. While some public TCRs were present in many individuals, most TCR sequences turned up only very rarely across donors. An earlier analysis of 587 of the donors showed that most TCR beta V segments appeared in productive rearrangements either about 90% or about 30% of the time, which broadly matched IMGT annotations. A further reported finding was that TCR beta sequences accurately predicted the HLA-A and HLA-B alleles for most subjects in the first cohort. An association between a missense DCLRE1C variant and V-gene and J-gene trimming of TCR beta chains was found in a later genetic analysis and replicated in an independent cohort. Strong co-occurrence of HLA alleles, especially DR and DQ, made assigning TCR associations to individual alleles difficult. Because the 87-base-pair reads could not distinguish some IMGT-functional V segments, including TRBV6-2 and TRBV6-3, those segments were excluded. The study gave a list of 150 to 200 TCR beta chains associated with cytomegalovirus. According to a later analysis, TCR association rates differed among HLA loci, with DRB1 alleles showing the most associated TCRs and HLA-C alleles showing the fewest. In a later genetic analysis, fewer N-insertions in productive TCRs were reported among donors in an Asian-associated ancestry cluster than the approximately 630-donor mean. In vitro tests confirmed that three of the cytomegalovirus-associated TCR beta chains recognize cytomegalovirus antigens. Because HLA typing was unavailable for some donors at each locus, only the typed subset was used in association tests. It was suggested by the authors that the approach could potentially be generalized to other disease states and immunological phenotypes. Linkage disequilibrium might explain the correlated functional status among segregating V segments, but an unknown experimental factor could not be excluded. In a later analysis, HLA-associated TCR beta chains were found to be more clonally expanded and to have lower generation probabilities than equally common non-associated chains. CMV serostatus was the only immune exposure information available for the cohort. The classifier was reported to diagnose cytomegalovirus status with high specificity and sensitivity in both the original cohort and the validation cohort. A later analysis found that most CMV-associated TCR beta chains appeared HLA-restricted, with HLA associations seemingly driven largely by CMV exposure. The cohort was sequenced for TCR beta chains only, and without alpha or paired-chain data the features that could be detected were limited. Because counts were too low, some 17 rarely observed V segments, including chromosome 9 orphons, were excluded from the earlier analysis of several hundred of the donors. In a later analysis, 16,951 TCR beta sequences were associated with specific HLA alleles at a false discovery rate of 0.05.

The cohort consisted of approximately 690 healthy bone marrow donors. At the time of sampling, every cohort member was nominally healthy, though immune exposures that went unrecorded were likely present. The donor tested CMV seronegative and was one of the 352 seronegative cohort members. Each donor provided a peripheral blood sample, and peripheral blood mononuclear cells were used for TCR beta sequencing. The Qiagen DNeasy Blood Extraction Kit was used to extract genomic DNA from the blood cell samples. V has 6 bases trimmed and J has 9 bases trimmed; junction bases matching no gene number 6. The germline V gene yields MNHEY for CDR1 and SVGAGI for CDR2. The CDR3 runs 12 residues from the cysteine to the phenylalanine. Kept here is only the CDR3 DNA, which spans 36 bases and is read in frame from base 1. Remarks on this clone: Its antigen remains undetermined. Base qualities are missing; no much larger clone stands one base away.

The library was obtained by the immunoSEQ multiplex PCR assay. A mixture of 60 forward primers for TCR Vbeta segments and 13 reverse primers for TCR Jbeta segments was used in the multiplex PCR. The CDR3 region of rearranged TCR beta genes was amplified from genomic DNA by a multiplex PCR assay. The Illumina HiSeq System was used to sequence the amplified TCR beta libraries as 87-base-pair reads. The original pipeline was this. Across the 666 repertoires, a later analysis counted about 81 million unique TCR beta chains, some 11 million of which were shared by at least two donors. Raw reads were error-corrected and collapsed into unique sequences with a nearest-neighbor algorithm that merged closely related sequences to remove PCR and sequencing errors. To assign V, D and J gene segments, CDR3 sequences were aligned to IMGT reference sequences. For a sequence to be retained, at least a six-nucleotide match to both a V gene segment and a J gene segment was required. Rearrangements were called productive when the CDR3 lacked stop codons and stayed in frame with V and J; all others were non-productive. CDR3 was defined according to IMGT convention as the region running from the second conserved V-encoded cysteine to the conserved J-encoded phenylalanine. In an earlier analysis of just under 600 of the donors, sequences lacking an unambiguous match to a single V gene segment were excluded. An earlier analysis of 500 to 700 of the donors classified V segments as functional when productive rearrangements were above 56.7% and as segregating when the standard deviation between donors was above 5%. A statistical classification framework was built for diagnosing cytomegalovirus status from the catalog of TCR beta chain sequences. In a later analysis, V and J genes were assigned by comparing TCR nucleotide sequences against IMGT/GENE-DB human TR gene sequences. The TCRdist pipeline was used in a later analysis to assign CDR3 sequences and most-parsimonious VDJ recombination scenarios. In a later analysis, every TCR beta chain was defined by the combination of its CDR3 amino acid sequence and its V-gene family, and reads without a unique V-gene family were dropped. As a way to deal with suspected cross-contamination and a sequencing artifact, a later analysis dropped hundreds of nucleotide sequences that were highly shared and had low generation probability. For each public chain, a later analysis derived a clonal expansion index from normalized ranks of inferred template counts within each repertoire. A later analysis computed generation probabilities with a VDJ recombination model fitted to out-of-frame rearrangements, and checked the results against IGoR. In a later analysis, hypergeometric tests were used to score TCR-TCR, TCR-HLA and TCR-CMV co-occurrence, with a repertoire-size bias correction applied to TCR pairs. To estimate false discovery rates, a later analysis permuted the HLA or CMV assignments 20 times. In a later analysis, co-occurring TCRs were grouped with DBSCAN, and TCRdist sequence similarity was added when clustering was performed within HLA-allele-positive subsets. Repertoires with fewer than 30,000 or more than 120,000 public chains were left out of co-occurrence clustering, as were a handful of repertoires with anomalous nucleotide sharing. TCRdb mirrors the immuneACCESS table, restricted to in-frame sequences. Some clones are absent from its copies; in checked studies, under half trace to an unresolved V gene, and the reason for the others is unknown. The V and J calls and the clone size are those of that table, but D and trimming were determined from the DNA. The table for this sample lists 87,000 or so clones; approximately 64% of them were counted only once. 3.2% of the sample belongs to the ten largest clones.

What was sequenced was PBMCs. This TCR was sampled from a man aged 60-69 years in good health and CMV-seronegative. The receptor chain draws on TRBV6-5 and TRBJ1-2; 8 bases in between match TRBD1. The CDR3: CASRRDRQSYTF. The bases are TGTGCCAGCAGAAGGGACAGGCAGAGCTACACCTTC.